Listed below are T cell receptor beta chains from one sample, sequenced in a study of CD8+ T cells in alopecia areata. Libraries were prepared by immunoSEQ multiplex PCR; TCRdb keeps only in-frame clonotypes and omits some of them. This table has roughly 180,000 clones, roughly three fifths appearing once. Sequences were derived from CD4+ T cells sorted from blood, sampled at week 4, from a patient treated with tofacitinib. These TCRs come from a human donor with alopecia areata. Both conserved end residues are part of each CDR3. Size values are once, few and many counts, or a class for expanded clones, and some rows have none.

v_call	j_call	clone_size	cdr3_aa
TRBV6-6	TRBJ1-1	few	CASYGGMNTEAFF
TRBV30	TRBJ1-1	NA	CAWSVRLHTEAFF
TRBV19	TRBJ1-6	NA	CASSIEGMATANNSPLHF
TRBV18	TRBJ2-5	few	CASSPDRVSQETQYF
TRBV29-1	TRBJ2-5	NA	CSVEWTGGRETQYF
TRBV7-2	TRBJ1-3	few	CASSLALGYSGNTIYF
TRBV4-3	TRBJ2-3	few	CASSQEGAGGTDTQYF
TRBV30	TRBJ2-3	few	CAWGSKDTQYF
TRBV7-8	TRBJ1-3	few	CASSLEWGSGNTIYF
TRBV29-1	TRBJ2-2	NA	CSVEGRDVGTGELFF